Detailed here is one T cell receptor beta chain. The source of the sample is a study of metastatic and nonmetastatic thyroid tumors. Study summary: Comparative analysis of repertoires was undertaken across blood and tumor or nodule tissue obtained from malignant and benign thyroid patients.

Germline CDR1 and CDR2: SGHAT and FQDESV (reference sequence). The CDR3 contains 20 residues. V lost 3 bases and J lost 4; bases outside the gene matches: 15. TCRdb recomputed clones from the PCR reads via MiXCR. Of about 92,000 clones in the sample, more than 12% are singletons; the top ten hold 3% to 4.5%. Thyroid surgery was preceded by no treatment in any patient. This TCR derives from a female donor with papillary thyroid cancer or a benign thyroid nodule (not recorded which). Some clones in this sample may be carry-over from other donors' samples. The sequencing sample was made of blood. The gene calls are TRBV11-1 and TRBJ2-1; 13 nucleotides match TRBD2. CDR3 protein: CASSFDPGLAGWPGYNEQFF. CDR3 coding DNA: TGTGCCAGCAGCTTTGACCCGGGACTAGCGGGGTGGCCGGGGTACAATGAGCAGTTCTTC.